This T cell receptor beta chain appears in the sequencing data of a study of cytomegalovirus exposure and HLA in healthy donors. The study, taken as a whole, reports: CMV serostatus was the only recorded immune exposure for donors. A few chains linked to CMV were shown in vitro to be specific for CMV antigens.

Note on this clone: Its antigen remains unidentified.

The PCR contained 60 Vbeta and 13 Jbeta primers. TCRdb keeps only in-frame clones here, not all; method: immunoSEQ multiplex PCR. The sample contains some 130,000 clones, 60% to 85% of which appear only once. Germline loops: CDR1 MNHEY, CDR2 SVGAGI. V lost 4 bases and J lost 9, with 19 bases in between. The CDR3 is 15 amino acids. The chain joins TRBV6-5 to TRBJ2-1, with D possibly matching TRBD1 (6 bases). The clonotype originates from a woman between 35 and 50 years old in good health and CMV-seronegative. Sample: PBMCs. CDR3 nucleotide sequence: TGTGCCAGCAGTTCACGTTTTTACAGGGACACTGAGCAGTTCTTC. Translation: CASSSRFYRDTEQFF.